Listed below are T cell receptor beta chains from one sample, sequenced in a study of T cells after posttransplantation cyclophosphamide. Data came from immunoSEQ multiplex PCR; TCRdb stores just in-frame clones and leaves some out. The sample offers about 12,000 clones and no singletons, the top ten holding approximately 26%. The starting material was PBMCs, obtained after allogeneic stem cell transplant with posttransplant cyclophosphamide. These receptors came from a female patient between 40 and 50 years old who received an allogeneic stem cell transplant from a related donor, was CMV-positive, and had acute GVHD only. Some T cells may be supplied by the graft donor. CDR3s include the opening cysteine and the closing phenylalanine or tryptophan. The D gene is left open where the match is weak. Not every row has a clone size; where given, it reads once, few, many or a size class.

abundance: many
d_gene: NA
j_gene: TRBJ1-1
v_gene: TRBV13
CDR3aa: CASSLAGFEAFF
CDR3nt: TGTGCCAGCAGCTTAGCGGGATTTGAAGCTTTCTTT

abundance: many
d_gene: TRBD1
j_gene: TRBJ2-2
v_gene: TRBV18
CDR3aa: CASSKAPTGPPNTGELFF
CDR3nt: TGTGCCAGCTCAAAAGCCCCGACAGGGCCCCCGAACACCGGGGAGCTGTTTTTT

abundance: many
d_gene: NA
j_gene: TRBJ2-4
v_gene: TRBV11-2
CDR3aa: CASSLEDSDKNIQYF
CDR3nt: TGTGCCAGCAGCTTAGAGGACAGTGACAAAAACATTCAGTACTTC

abundance: NA
d_gene: TRBD2
j_gene: TRBJ2-4
v_gene: TRBV7-9
CDR3aa: CASSSGKAGRLDIQYF
CDR3nt: TGTGCCAGCAGCTCGGGGAAAGCCGGGAGGTTGGACATTCAGTACTTC

abundance: many
d_gene: TRBD2
j_gene: TRBJ2-3
v_gene: TRBV4-2
CDR3aa: CASSQDWLAGVIGTDTQYF
CDR3nt: TGTGCCAGCAGCCAAGATTGGCTAGCGGGAGTAATAGGCACAGATACGCAGTATTTT

abundance: many
d_gene: TRBD2
j_gene: TRBJ2-7
v_gene: TRBV6-5
CDR3aa: CASNQNGGVQYF
CDR3nt: TGTGCCAGCAACCAAAACGGGGGGGTGCAGTACTTC

abundance: many
d_gene: NA
j_gene: TRBJ2-3
v_gene: TRBV11-3
CDR3aa: CASSSRRSQDTQYF
CDR3nt: TGTGCCAGCAGCTCCCGCAGATCACAAGATACGCAGTATTTT

abundance: many
d_gene: TRBD1
j_gene: TRBJ1-1
v_gene: TRBV14
CDR3aa: CASSQDQWTGAIEAFF
CDR3nt: TGTGCCAGCAGCCAAGATCAGTGGACAGGGGCTATTGAAGCTTTCTTT

abundance: few
d_gene: NA
j_gene: TRBJ1-1
v_gene: TRBV6-5
CDR3aa: CASSSRGGPLNTEAFF
CDR3nt: TGTGCCAGCAGTTCTCGCGGCGGCCCGCTGAACACTGAAGCCTTCTTT

abundance: few
d_gene: TRBD2
j_gene: TRBJ2-3
v_gene: TRBV9
CDR3aa: CASSVAASGLTDTQYF
CDR3nt: TGTGCCAGCAGCGTAGCAGCTAGCGGGCTCACAGATACGCAGTATTTT

abundance: NA
d_gene: TRBD2
j_gene: TRBJ2-5
v_gene: TRBV19
CDR3aa: CAAGAGVGETQYF
CDR3nt: TGTGCAGCAGGTGCGGGAGTGGGGGAGACCCAGTACTTC

abundance: NA
d_gene: TRBD1
j_gene: TRBJ2-3
v_gene: TRBV5-1
CDR3aa: CASSLGGQATDTQYF
CDR3nt: TGCGCCAGCAGCTTGGGCGGACAGGCGACAGATACGCAGTATTTT

abundance: many
d_gene: TRBD2
j_gene: TRBJ2-3
v_gene: TRBV15
CDR3aa: CATSSSVAGDTQYF
CDR3nt: TGTGCCACCAGCAGCTCTGTAGCGGGAGATACGCAGTATTTT